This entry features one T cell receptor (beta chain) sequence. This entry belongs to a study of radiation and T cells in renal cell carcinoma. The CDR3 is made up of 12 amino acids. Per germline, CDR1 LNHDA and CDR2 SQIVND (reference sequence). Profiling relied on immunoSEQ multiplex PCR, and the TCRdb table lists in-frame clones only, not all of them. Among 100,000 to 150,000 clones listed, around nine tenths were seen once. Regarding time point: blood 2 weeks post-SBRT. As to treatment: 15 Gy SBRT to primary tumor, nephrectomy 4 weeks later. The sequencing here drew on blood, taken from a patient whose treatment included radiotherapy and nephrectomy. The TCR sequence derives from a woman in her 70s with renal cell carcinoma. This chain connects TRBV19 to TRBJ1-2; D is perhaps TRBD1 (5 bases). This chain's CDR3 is CACAGGIYGYTF. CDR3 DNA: TGTGCTTGCGCCGGGGGGATTTATGGCTACACCTTC.